The source of this TCR beta chain is a study of OX40 agonist ivuxolimab in advanced cancers. Study as a whole: Aged roughly 23 to 90 with a mean of 60 years, they were approximately 80% male.

Some clones are missing from TCRdb's copy, which holds only in-frame ones; the method was immunoSEQ multiplex PCR. The sample lists 60,000 to 95,000 clones; 85% were seen once. V lost 7 bases and J 4 bases, leaving 13 bases between the germline ends. The CDR3 has 14 residues. Per germline, CDR1 MNHEY and CDR2 SVGAGI. Sequencing used CD4+ or CD8+ T cells sorted from blood, obtained in a trial of the OX40 agonist ivuxolimab. The chain links TRBV6-5 to TRBJ2-2; D not certain. This TCR was recovered from an adult with an advanced solid tumor such as melanoma, head and neck, liver or kidney cancer. CDR3 protein: CASTPSGLTGELFF. The CDR3 DNA reads as TGTGCCAGCACCCCGTCGGGTCTCACCGGGGAGCTGTTTTTT.